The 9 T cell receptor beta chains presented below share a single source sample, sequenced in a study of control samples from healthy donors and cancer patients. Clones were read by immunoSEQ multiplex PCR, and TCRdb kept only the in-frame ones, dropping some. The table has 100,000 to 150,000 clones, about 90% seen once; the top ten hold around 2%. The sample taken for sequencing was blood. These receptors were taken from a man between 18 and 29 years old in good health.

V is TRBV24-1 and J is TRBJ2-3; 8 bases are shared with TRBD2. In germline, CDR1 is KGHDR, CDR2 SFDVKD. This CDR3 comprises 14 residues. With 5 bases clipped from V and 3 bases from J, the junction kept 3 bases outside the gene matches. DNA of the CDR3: TGTGCCACCAGTGTAGCGGGACCAACAGATACGCAGTATTTT. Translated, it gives CATSVAGPTDTQYF.

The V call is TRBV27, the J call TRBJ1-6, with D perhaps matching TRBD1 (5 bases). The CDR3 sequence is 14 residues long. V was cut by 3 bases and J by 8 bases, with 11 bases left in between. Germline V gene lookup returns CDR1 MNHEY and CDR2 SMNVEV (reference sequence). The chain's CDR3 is CASSLSGRDSPLHF. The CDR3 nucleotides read TGTGCCAGCAGTTTGTCAGGGAGAGATTCACCCCTCCACTTT.

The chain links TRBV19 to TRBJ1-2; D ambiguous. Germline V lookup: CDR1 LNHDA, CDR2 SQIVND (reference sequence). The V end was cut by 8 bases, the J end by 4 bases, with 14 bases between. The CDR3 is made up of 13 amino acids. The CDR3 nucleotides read TGTGCCAGTCTCGGGCCACTATCCTATGGCTACACCTTC. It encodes CASLGPLSYGYTF.

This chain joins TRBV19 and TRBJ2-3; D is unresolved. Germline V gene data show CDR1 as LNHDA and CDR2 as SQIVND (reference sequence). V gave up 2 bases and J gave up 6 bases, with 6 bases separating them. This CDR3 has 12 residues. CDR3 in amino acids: CASSISSDTQYF. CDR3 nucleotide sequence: TGTGCCAGTAGTATAAGTAGTGATACGCAGTATTTT.

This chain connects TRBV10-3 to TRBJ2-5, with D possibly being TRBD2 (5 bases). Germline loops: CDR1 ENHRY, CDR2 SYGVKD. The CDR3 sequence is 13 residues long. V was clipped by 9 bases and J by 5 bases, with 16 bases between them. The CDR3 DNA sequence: TGTGCCATTCAGGAGGTAGTAGGGGAGACCCAGTACTTC. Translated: CAIQEVVGETQYF.

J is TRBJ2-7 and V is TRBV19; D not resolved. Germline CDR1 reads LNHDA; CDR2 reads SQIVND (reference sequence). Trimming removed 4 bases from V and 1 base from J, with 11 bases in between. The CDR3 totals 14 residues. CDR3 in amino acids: CASSNAQQSYEQYF. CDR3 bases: TGTGCCAGTAGTAATGCTCAACAGTCCTACGAGCAGTACTTC.

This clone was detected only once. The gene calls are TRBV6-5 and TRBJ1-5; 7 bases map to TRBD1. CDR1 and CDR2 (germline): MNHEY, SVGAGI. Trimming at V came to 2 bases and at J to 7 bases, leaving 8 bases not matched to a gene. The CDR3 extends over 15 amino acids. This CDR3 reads CASSYAYRGGQPQHF. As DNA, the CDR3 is TGTGCCAGCAGTTACGCTTACAGGGGTGGCCAGCCCCAGCATTTT.

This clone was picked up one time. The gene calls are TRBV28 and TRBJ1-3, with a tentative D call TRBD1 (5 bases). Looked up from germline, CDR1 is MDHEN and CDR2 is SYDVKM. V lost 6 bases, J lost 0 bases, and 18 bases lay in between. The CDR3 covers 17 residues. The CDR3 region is CASRKDPGPVSGNTIYF. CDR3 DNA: TGTGCCAGCAGGAAAGACCCGGGACCAGTCTCTGGAAACACCATATATTTT.

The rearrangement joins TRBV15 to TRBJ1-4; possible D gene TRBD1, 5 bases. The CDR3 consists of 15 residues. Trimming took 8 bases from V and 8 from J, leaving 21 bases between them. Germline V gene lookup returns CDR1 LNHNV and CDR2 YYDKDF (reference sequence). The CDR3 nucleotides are TGTGCCACCTCCCCAAATGTGGGACGGGAGGAAAAACTGTTTTTT. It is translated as CATSPNVGREEKLFF.